This is a list of T cell receptor beta chains from one sample in a study of T cell repertoires in cytomegalovirus infection. In TCRdb, the reads were re-called with MiXCR into one record per CDR3 protein. Of around 540,000 distinct CDR3 sequences in the sample, roughly a third were seen once. These receptors have no identified antigens. Specimen: cultured PBMCs, collected from culture after CMV antigen stimulation. The origin of the receptors is a human donor in good health (CMV status not recorded). Some clones in this sample may be carry-over from other donors' samples. CDR3s include the opening cysteine and the closing phenylalanine or tryptophan. The order of the fields is J gene, D gene, CDR3 length, clone size, V gene, CDR3 protein, CDR3 DNA. The D gene is left open where the match is weak. Not all rows give a size; the values are once, few, many and, for expanded clones, a class.

>TRBJ2-6|-|16|few|TRBV7-8
CASSPLDSSGANVLTF
TGTGCCAGCAGCCCCCTCGACAGCTCTGGGGCCAACGTCCTGACTTTC
>TRBJ1-5|-|13|-|TRBV7-2
CASSFWGGQPQHF
TGTGCCAGCAGCTTCTGGGGGGGCCAGCCCCAGCATTTT
>TRBJ2-1|TRBD2|13|-|TRBV11-3
CASSFRGGRVQFF
TGTGCCAGCAGCTTTCGGGGGGGGAGGGTTCAGTTCTTC
>TRBJ2-2|-|15|-|TRBV6-2/TRBV6-3
CASSQLHLRAGELFF
TGTGCCAGCAGTCAGTTGCACTTAAGAGCCGGGGAGCTGTTTTTT
>TRBJ1-1|-|14|many|TRBV7-2
CASSLPEGDTEAFF
TGTGCCAGCAGCTTACCCGAGGGGGACACTGAAGCTTTCTTT
>TRBJ2-3|-|10|few|TRBV6-6
CASRGPTQYF
TGTGCCAGCAGAGGACCGACGCAGTATTTT
>TRBJ2-3|TRBD2|16|-|TRBV6-1
CASSTLAGGHTDTQYF
TGTGCCAGCAGTACCCTAGCGGGAGGACACACAGATACGCAGTATTTT
>TRBJ1-1|-|12|-|TRBV28
CASRARWTEAFF
TGTGCCAGCAGGGCGAGATGGACTGAAGCTTTCTTT
>TRBJ2-2|-|18|many|TRBV7-2
CASSPFGPGRVVTGELFF
TGTGCCAGCAGCCCCTTCGGCCCCGGGAGAGTGGTAACCGGGGAGCTGTTTTTT
>TRBJ2-3|TRBD2|14|-|TRBV11-2
CAVSGREGQDTQYF
TGTGCCGTCTCTGGGCGGGAGGGCCAGGATACGCAGTATTTT
>TRBJ2-7|-|15|many|TRBV6-5
CASSYSTRDRHEQYF
TGTGCCAGCAGTTACTCGACGCGGGACCGCCACGAGCAGTACTTC
>TRBJ1-4|-|13|-|TRBV30
CAWNFATNEKLFF
TGTGCCTGGAATTTTGCAACTAATGAAAAACTGTTTTTT
>TRBJ2-1|-|13|few|TRBV24-1
CATSYDFWEGQFF
TGTGCCACGAGTTATGACTTCTGGGAAGGGCAGTTCTTC
>TRBJ2-2|-|16|-|TRBV7-8
CASSPLVNANTGELFF
TGTGCCAGCAGCCCTCTAGTGAACGCGAACACCGGGGAGCTGTTTTTT
>TRBJ1-3|-|15|-|TRBV27
CASSVGQFAGNTIYF
TGTGCCAGCAGTGTCGGACAGTTTGCTGGAAACACCATATATTTT
>TRBJ1-5|-|13|few|TRBV30
CAWSGGDNQPQHF
TGTGCCTGGAGTGGGGGTGACAATCAGCCCCAGCATTTT
>TRBJ1-2|TRBD1|16|-|TRBV12-3/TRBV12-4
CASHTGDRGPGYGYTF
TGTGCCAGCCATACGGGGGACAGGGGGCCGGGCTATGGCTACACCTTC
>TRBJ2-2|TRBD2|18|few|TRBV27
CASSHGEWTSGYTGELFF
TGTGCCAGCAGCCATGGGGAGTGGACTAGCGGGTACACCGGGGAGCTGTTTTTT
>TRBJ1-4|TRBD1|15|many|TRBV7-2
CASSRPGQSNEKLFF
TGTGCCAGCAGCCGACCGGGACAGTCTAATGAAAAACTGTTTTTT
>TRBJ1-4|-|15|-|TRBV5-5
CASSPGPGWDEKLFF
TGTGCCAGCAGCCCCGGACCCGGCTGGGATGAAAAACTGTTTTTT
>TRBJ1-5|TRBD1|15|-|TRBV19
CASSIQGGGNQPQHF
TGTGCCAGTAGTATACAGGGGGGCGGCAATCAGCCCCAGCATTTT
>TRBJ2-1|-|13|-|TRBV12-3/TRBV12-4
CASRSGAYNEQFF
TGTGCCAGCAGATCCGGGGCCTACAATGAGCAGTTCTTC
>TRBJ1-5|TRBD1|21|-|TRBV6-2/TRBV6-3
CASSYPKNMDRGLSSNQPQHF
TGTGCCAGCAGTTACCCAAAAAATATGGACAGGGGGCTGTCGAGCAATCAGCCCCAGCATTTT
>TRBJ1-1|TRBD1|13|few|TRBV12-3/TRBV12-4
CASTIGQGRGAFF
TGTGCCAGCACCATTGGACAGGGGAGGGGAGCTTTCTTT
>TRBJ1-2|TRBD1|16|-|TRBV19
CASSILGQALGYGYTF
TGTGCCAGTAGTATCCTGGGACAGGCCTTAGGCTATGGCTACACCTTC
>TRBJ2-3|-|15|-|TRBV7-2
CASSRAEEDTDTQYF
TGTGCCAGCAGCAGGGCGGAGGAAGACACAGATACGCAGTATTTT
>TRBJ1-2|-|13|few|TRBV12-3/TRBV12-4
CASVGGGTYGYTF
TGTGCCAGCGTTGGCGGGGGGACCTATGGCTACACCTTC
>TRBJ2-5|-|13|-|TRBV19
CASSRSKQETQYF
TGTGCCAGTAGTCGGTCCAAACAAGAGACCCAGTACTTC